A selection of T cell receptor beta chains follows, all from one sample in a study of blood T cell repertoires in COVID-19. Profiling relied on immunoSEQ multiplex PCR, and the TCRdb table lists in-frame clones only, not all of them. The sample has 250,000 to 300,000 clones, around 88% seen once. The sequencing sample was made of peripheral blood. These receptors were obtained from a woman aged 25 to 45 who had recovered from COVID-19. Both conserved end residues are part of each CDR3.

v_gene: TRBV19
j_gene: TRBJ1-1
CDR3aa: CASSIGQGVTEAFF

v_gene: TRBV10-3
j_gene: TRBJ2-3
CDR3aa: CAISEPRADTQYF

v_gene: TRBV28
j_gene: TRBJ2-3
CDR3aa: CASSELGQGNTDTQYF

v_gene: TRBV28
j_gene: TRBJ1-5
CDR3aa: CASSLLVPRGYNQPQHF

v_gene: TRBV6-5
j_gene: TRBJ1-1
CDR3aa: CASSPSGTSNTEAFF

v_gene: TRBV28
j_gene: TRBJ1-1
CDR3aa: CASSTTGGEGEAFF

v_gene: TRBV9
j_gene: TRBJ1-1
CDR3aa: CASSVGGHTEAFF

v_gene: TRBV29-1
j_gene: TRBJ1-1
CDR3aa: CSVERAGTEAFF

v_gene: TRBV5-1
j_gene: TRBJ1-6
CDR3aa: CASSLGPGESSYNSPLHF

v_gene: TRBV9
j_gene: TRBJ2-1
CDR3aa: CASSVDPGLVSNEQFF

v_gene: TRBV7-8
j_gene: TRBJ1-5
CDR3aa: CASSLRRTVNQPQHF

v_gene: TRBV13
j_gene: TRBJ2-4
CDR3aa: CASRDQPDRGAKNIQYF

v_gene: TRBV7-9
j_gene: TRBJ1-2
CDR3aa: CASSSEGMSYGYTF

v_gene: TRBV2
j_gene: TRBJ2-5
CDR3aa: CASSLLTETQYF

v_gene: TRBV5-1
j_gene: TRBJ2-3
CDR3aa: CASNVGGESDTQYF

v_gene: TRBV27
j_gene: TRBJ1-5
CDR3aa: CASSFTDRGRNQPQHF

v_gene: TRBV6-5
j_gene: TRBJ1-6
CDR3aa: CASKQRDRVNSPLHF

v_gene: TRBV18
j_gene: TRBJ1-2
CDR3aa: CASSPGTVDYGYTF

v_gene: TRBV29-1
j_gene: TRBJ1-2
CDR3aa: CSVAEVGYGYTF

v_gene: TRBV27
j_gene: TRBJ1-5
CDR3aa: CASSSLGTLGPQPQHF

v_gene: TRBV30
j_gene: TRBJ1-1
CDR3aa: CAWDRLMNTEAFF

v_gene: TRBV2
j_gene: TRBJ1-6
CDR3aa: CASSGQGDSPLHF